This entry features one T cell receptor (beta chain) sequence. The antigen remains unidentified. Deletions cut 10 bases from V and 0 bases from J, with 25 bases between. This CDR3 has 18 amino acids. Germline V CDR1 and CDR2: LNHDA, SQIVND (reference sequence). This sample is drawn from a study of PD-1 blockade in classical Hodgkin lymphoma. Turning to the study itself: Patients were infused with nivolumab 3 mg/kg every 2 weeks. General study results and limits: CD4+ but not CD8+ TCR diversity rose significantly by C4D1. Nivolumab starters within 1 year of ASCT were excluded. Newly diagnosed patients reportedly trailed healthy donors in baseline TCR diversity.

Every patient was affected by relapse after autologous stem cell transplantation, while exposure to brentuximab vedotin was not uniform. Only in-frame clones appear in the TCRdb table, and some are missing; sequencing was by immunoSEQ multiplex PCR. The sample shows nearly 25,000 clones, over 65% of them seen only once. This clonotype was sampled from a human donor with classical Hodgkin lymphoma. This sample comprised peripheral blood mononuclear cells (PBMCs), obtained before the second cycle of nivolumab. The V call is TRBV19, the J call TRBJ1-3; D gene unclear. In nucleotides, the CDR3 is TGTGCCACCATGCCCCGACTCAGGACTTCTTACTCTGGAAACACCATATATTTT. It is translated as CATMPRLRTSYSGNTIYF. The full variable domain, with the rest looked up from reference TRBV19 and TRBJ1-3, is DGGITQSPKYLFRKEGQNVTLSCEQNLNHDAMYWYRQDPGQGLRLIYYSQIVNDFQKGDIAEGYSVSREKKESFPLTVTSAQKNPTAFYLCATMPRLRTSYSGNTIYFGEGSWLTVV.